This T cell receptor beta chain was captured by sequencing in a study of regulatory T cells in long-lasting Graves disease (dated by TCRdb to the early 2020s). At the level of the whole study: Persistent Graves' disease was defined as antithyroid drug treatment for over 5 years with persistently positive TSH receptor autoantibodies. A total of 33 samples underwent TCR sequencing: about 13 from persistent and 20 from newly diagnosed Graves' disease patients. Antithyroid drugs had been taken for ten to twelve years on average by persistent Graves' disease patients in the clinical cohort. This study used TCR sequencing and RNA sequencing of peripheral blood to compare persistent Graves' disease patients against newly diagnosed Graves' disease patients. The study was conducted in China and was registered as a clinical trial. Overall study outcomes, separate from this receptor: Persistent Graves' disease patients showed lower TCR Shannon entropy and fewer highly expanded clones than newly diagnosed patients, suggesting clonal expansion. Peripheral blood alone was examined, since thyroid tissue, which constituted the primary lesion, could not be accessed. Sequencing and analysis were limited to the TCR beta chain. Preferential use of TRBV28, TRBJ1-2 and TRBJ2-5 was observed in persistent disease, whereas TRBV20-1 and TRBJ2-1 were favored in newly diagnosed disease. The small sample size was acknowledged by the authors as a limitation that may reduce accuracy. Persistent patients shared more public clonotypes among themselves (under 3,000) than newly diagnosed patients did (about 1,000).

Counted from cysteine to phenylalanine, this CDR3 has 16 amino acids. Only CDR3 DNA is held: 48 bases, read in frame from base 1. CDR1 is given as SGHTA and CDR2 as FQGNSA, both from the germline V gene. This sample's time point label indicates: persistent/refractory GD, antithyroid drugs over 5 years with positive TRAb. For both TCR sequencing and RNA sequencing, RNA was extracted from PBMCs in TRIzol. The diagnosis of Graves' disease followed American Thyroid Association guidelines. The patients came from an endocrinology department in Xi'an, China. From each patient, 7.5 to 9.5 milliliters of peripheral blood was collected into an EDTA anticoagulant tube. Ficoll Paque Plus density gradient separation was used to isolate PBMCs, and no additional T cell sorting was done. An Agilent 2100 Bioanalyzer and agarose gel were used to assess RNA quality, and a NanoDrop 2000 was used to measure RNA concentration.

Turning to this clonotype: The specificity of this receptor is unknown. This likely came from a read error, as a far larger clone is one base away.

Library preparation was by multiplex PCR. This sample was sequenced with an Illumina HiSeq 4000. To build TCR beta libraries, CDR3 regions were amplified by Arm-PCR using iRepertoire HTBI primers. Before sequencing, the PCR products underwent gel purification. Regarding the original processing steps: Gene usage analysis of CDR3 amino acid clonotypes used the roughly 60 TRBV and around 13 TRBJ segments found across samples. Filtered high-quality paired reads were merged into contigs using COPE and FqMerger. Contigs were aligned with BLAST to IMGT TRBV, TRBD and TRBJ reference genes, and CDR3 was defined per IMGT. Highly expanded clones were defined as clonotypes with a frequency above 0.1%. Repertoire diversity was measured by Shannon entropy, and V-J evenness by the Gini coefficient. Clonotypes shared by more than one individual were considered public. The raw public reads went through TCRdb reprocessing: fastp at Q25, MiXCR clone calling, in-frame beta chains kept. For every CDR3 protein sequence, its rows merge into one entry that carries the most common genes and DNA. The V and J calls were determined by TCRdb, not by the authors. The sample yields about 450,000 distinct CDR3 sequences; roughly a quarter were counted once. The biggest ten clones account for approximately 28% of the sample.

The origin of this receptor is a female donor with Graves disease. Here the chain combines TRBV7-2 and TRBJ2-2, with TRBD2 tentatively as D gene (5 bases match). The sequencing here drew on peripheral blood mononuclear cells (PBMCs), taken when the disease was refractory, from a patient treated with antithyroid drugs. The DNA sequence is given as TGTGCCAGCAGCAAGCGGTCGGGCGCCAACACCGGGAAGCTGTTTTTT. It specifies CASSKRSGANTGKLFF.